One and the same sample provided the 8 T cell receptor beta chains below, sequenced in a study of shared clonotypes between healthy human individuals. Clones were sequenced by immunoSEQ multiplex PCR, and TCRdb holds only the in-frame ones, with some missing. The sample lists more than 1 million clones; about 80% were seen once. The sequenced material came from memory CD4+ T cells from PBMCs. Subset described: CD45RA-negative fraction. The receptors shown here come from a man aged 18 to 29 in good health. Some clones in this sample may be carry-over from other donors' samples.

V gene TRBV6-4 combines with J gene TRBJ2-2; D is unclear. Germline CDR1 reads MRHNA; CDR2 reads SNTAGT. This CDR3 comprises 18 residues. Trimming stripped 6 bases from V and 0 bases from J, with 20 bases between. CDR3 DNA sequence: TGTGCCAGCAGGACCACGACAAGGACGCGCGCGAACACCGGGGAGCTGTTTTTT. It encodes CASRTTTRTRANTGELFF.

The chain recombines TRBV2 with TRBJ2-2; 12 nucleotides align to TRBD2. Germline-derived CDR1 and CDR2 are SNHLY and FYNNEI. The CDR3 length is 17 residues. The J segment lost 6 bases and the V segment lost 6 bases, leaving 11 bases of the junction unmatched. The CDR3, as DNA: TGTGCCAGCAGATTGACTAGCGGGAGATCGTTTGCCGGGGAGCTGTTTTTT. Translating it yields CASRLTSGRSFAGELFF.

About this clone itself: A read error may produce the germline difference seen at one junction end. This chain links TRBV5-7 with TRBJ2-1; D uncertain. TRBV5-7 is given ORF status, its function remaining uncertain. This CDR3 region has 12 residues. The CDR3 spells CASSLIRAQRIF. CDR3 DNA: TGTGCCAGCAGCTTAATCCGGGCCCAAAGAATCTTC.

The V gene is TRBV12-2, the J gene TRBJ2-1; the DNA was not used to check the table's D call, TRBD2. TRBV12-2 counts as a pseudogene. This CDR3 contains 18 residues. CDR3 sequence: CASRLADRTSGRYNEQFF. In DNA, the CDR3 is TGTGCAAGTCGCTTAGCCGATAGGACTAGCGGGAGATACAATGAGCAGTTCTTC.

This clone was counted ten times or more. The rearrangement joins TRBV2 to TRBJ2-5; TRBD1 might be the D (6 bases). Trimming stripped 3 bases from V and 5 bases from J, with 13 bases between. This CDR3 comprises 14 residues. The germline V gene encodes CDR1 SNHLY and CDR2 FYNNEI. CDR3 DNA: TGTGCCAGCAGTGATATGGGGGCTTGGGAGACCCAGTACTTC. As protein: CASSDMGAWETQYF.

The genes are TRBV5-1 and TRBJ2-4; D possibly corresponds to TRBD1 (5 bases). CDR3 size: 13 residues. Deletions cut 4 bases from V and 7 bases from J, with 12 bases between. The germline V gene has CDR1 SGHRS and CDR2 YFSETQ. CDR3: CASSLEGANIQYF. The CDR3 DNA is TGCGCCAGCAGCCTTGAAGGGGCCAACATTCAGTACTTC.

This chain joins TRBV6-5 and TRBJ1-6; D gene unclear. Germline values: CDR1 MNHEY, CDR2 SVGAGI. The CDR3 loop spans 13 amino acids. Trimming removed 0 bases from V and 7 bases from J, with 4 bases in between. CDR3 bases: TGTGCCAGCAGTTACTCTAAGAATTCACCCCTCCACTTT. Translated: CASSYSKNSPLHF.

The table lists this clone with a few counts. This chain connects TRBV28 to TRBJ2-6; D may correspond to TRBD1 or TRBD2 (6 bases each). Trimming took 3 bases from V and 4 from J, leaving 13 bases between them. Germline V lookup: CDR1 MDHEN, CDR2 SYDVKM. The CDR3 length is 16 residues. The CDR3 is CASSFLGGTGANVLTF. DNA of the CDR3: TGTGCCAGCAGTTTTCTTGGCGGGACAGGGGCCAACGTCCTGACTTTC. Combining the CDR3 with reference TRBV28 and TRBJ2-6 gives the whole variable domain DVKVTQSSRYLVKRTGEKVFLECVQDMDHENMFWYRQDPGLGLRLIYFSYDVKMKEKGDIPEGYSVSREKKERFSLILESASTNQTSMYLCASSFLGGTGANVLTFGAGSRLTVL.